One sample yielded the 4 T cell receptor beta chains listed below, sequenced in a study of Tregs in tolerant kidney transplant recipients. Here immunoSEQ multiplex PCR was the method, and the copy in TCRdb shows in-frame clones only, minus some. The repertoire consists of around 78,000 clones, with under 95% occurring once and the leading ten covering approximately 0.37%. This specimen was Tregs from blood, taken before the transplant. These receptors were obtained from a human donor who received a combined kidney and bone marrow transplant.

This clone has a single count. The chain has TRBV30 and TRBJ1-2, with D tentatively TRBD1 (6 bases). This CDR3 has 12 residues. Per germline, CDR1 GTSNPN and CDR2 SVGIG (reference sequence). V was shortened by 3 bases and J by 8 bases, with 13 bases between the two germline ends. DNA of the CDR3: TGTGCCTGGAGGGGGGGGCTCGAGGGCTACACCTTC. Its translation is CAWRGGLEGYTF.

The chain is built from TRBV28 and TRBJ1-4; unclear D gene. V lost 5 bases and J 7 bases, leaving 17 bases between the germline ends. The CDR3 is made up of 15 amino acids. The germline CDR1 and CDR2 sequences are MDHEN and SYDVKM. This CDR3 reads CASSPRASHGEKLFF. The CDR3 DNA follows: TGTGCCAGCAGTCCCCGGGCTTCACACGGTGAAAAACTGTTTTTT.

This clone was counted once. The V call is TRBV5-1, the J call TRBJ2-3; D gene ambiguous. Trimming shortened V by 0 bases and J by 5 bases, and 4 bases separated the two germline ends. The CDR3 is made up of 12 amino acids. Germline V CDR1 and CDR2: SGHRS, YFSETQ. CDR3 residues: CASSLAEDTQYF. The CDR3 DNA sequence: TGCGCCAGCAGCTTGGCGGAAGATACGCAGTATTTT.

The V and J genes are TRBV4-2 and TRBJ2-5; 7 bases map to TRBD2. After removal of 0 bases from V and 1 base from J, the junction contained 17 bases not matched to a gene. The CDR3 totals 20 residues. Germline CDR1 is LGHNA and CDR2 is YNFKEQ. The CDR3 spells CASSQESLRGRKGAQETQYF. The CDR3 nucleotides are TGTGCCAGCAGCCAAGAAAGTCTGCGGGGGAGGAAAGGAGCCCAAGAGACCCAGTACTTC.